This T cell receptor (beta chain) is drawn from a study of CD8 T cells in ankylosing spondylitis. Quantitative 5'-RACE with molecular barcodes produced the TCR beta libraries. TCRdb reanalysed the 5' RACE reads using MiXCR and keeps one entry per CDR3 protein. The data contain 150,000 or so distinct CDR3 sequences, 18% of them seen just once; the ten biggest clones take up about 8.3%. Whole-study findings and limits: The clones that were linked to disease were reported to be significantly enriched in matched synovial fluid samples from ankylosing spondylitis patients. In reactive arthritis synovial fluid and blood, some motif variants had been reported before. Within ankylosing spondylitis blood, a TCR beta motif made up of seven or eight highly homologous variants appeared to be characteristic.

The CDR3 sequence is 15 residues long. The junction had 5 bases not matched to a gene; V was cut back by 4 bases and J by 6 bases. The germline gives CDR1 MGHDK, CDR2 SYGVNS. This clonotype was detected only a few times. The antigen is undetermined. Sequencing was performed on blood, either unsorted or a sorted T cell fraction (not recorded which). This sequence originates from a male donor with ankylosing spondylitis or in good health (not recorded which). The rearrangement joins TRBV25-1 to TRBJ2-2; 10 bases agree with TRBD2. The CDR3 loop is CASSGLAGAPGELFF. CDR3 sequence (DNA): TGTGCCAGCAGTGGCCTAGCGGGAGCCCCCGGGGAGCTGTTTTTT.